This TCR beta chain is from a study of human T cells and chemical hapten exposure. Specified time point: patch test 1, 2 weeks after DPC sensitization. Noted treatment: therapeutic diphenylcyclopropenone sensitization with weekly scalp DPC. Library construction involved attaching unique molecular identifiers to individual cDNA molecules, which allowed quantitative, reproducible TCR counting. TCRdb recomputed calls from the RACE reads with MiXCR, one row per CDR3 protein. The data show tens of thousands of distinct CDR3 sequences, about 32% seen once. J gave up 4 bases and V 6 bases, and 32 bases lay outside the gene matches. Germline CDR1 reads DFQATT; CDR2 reads SNEGSKA (reference sequence). This CDR3 contains 23 residues.

This sequence was found in a man aged 35-49 years with alopecia areata. Some clones in this sample may be carry-over from other donors' samples. Here the sequenced sample was whole blood, taken in connection with sensitization to the hapten diphenylcyclopropenone (DPC). The chain recombines TRBV20-1 with TRBJ1-5, with 11 bases matching TRBD1. CDR3 DNA sequence: TGCAGTGCCTTTCCTGCCCTCCCCGGACAGGGGGCGCTTCGGGGGTCTTGGAATCAGCCCCAGCATTTT. It translates to CSAFPALPGQGALRGSWNQPQHF.